This is a list of T cell receptor beta chains from one sample in a study of blood T cell repertoires in COVID-19. Repertoires were generated with immunoSEQ multiplex PCR, while TCRdb's copy carries only in-frame clones and drops some. Of 100,000 to 150,000 clones listed, roughly four fifths were seen once; the top ten hold 8.5% to 10%. Sequenced: peripheral blood. These TCRs come from a man in his forties with active or convalescent COVID-19. The conserved cysteine and the conserved F or W are not part of the CDR3 here. The D gene is left open where the match is weak.

d_gene,j_gene,v_gene,CDR3aa
NA,TRBJ1-2,TRBV14,ASSPPKGHGYT
NA,TRBJ2-1,TRBV11-3,ASSPTGYNEQF
NA,TRBJ1-3,TRBV6-5,ASTGRESGNTIY
NA,TRBJ2-4,TRBV7-2,ASSFRQVGIAKNIQY
NA,TRBJ2-3,TRBV5-5,ASSPAVDRNTQY
TRBD2,TRBJ2-7,TRBV2,ASMEASGGGEQY
TRBD1,TRBJ1-1,TRBV6-5,ASTPDRGRGTEAF
NA,TRBJ1-1,TRBV12-3/TRBV12-4,ASTRGAGTEAF
TRBD1,TRBJ1-1,TRBV7-2,ASSGTGSRLNTEAF
TRBD1,TRBJ1-2,TRBV30,AWRTTGALYGYT
NA,TRBJ1-3,TRBV5-1,ASSLGAGGNTIY
TRBD1,TRBJ2-1,TRBV18,ASSLGTGGYNEQF
NA,TRBJ1-5,TRBV19,ASSIGSGTNQPQH
TRBD1,TRBJ1-6,TRBV3-1/TRBV3-2,ASSQSRRGGTGLSYNSPLH
TRBD2,TRBJ2-1,TRBV7-2,ASSLRSGGSRSNEQF
TRBD1,TRBJ1-1,TRBV6-4,ASSDGTADEAF
TRBD1,TRBJ1-6,TRBV11-1,ASSLATGQGGSPLH
TRBD2,TRBJ2-1,TRBV19,ASSIRTSGVNEQF
TRBD2,TRBJ2-5,TRBV7-2,ASSLVASGGETQY
TRBD2,TRBJ2-1,TRBV20-1,SASAGTSGYNEQF
TRBD2,TRBJ2-1,TRBV7-3,ASSQRLAGGNEQF
NA,TRBJ2-3,TRBV18,ASSREGTDTQY
NA,TRBJ1-1,TRBV7-3,ASSQGLDTEAF
TRBD1,TRBJ1-4,TRBV5-4,ASSMGQRVATNEKLF
TRBD1,TRBJ1-1,TRBV11-3,ASSLKGTGGFTEAF
NA,TRBJ1-4,TRBV3-1/TRBV3-2,ASSQVGGSEKLF
TRBD2,TRBJ2-1,TRBV10-3,ASRAGGSENEQF
TRBD1,TRBJ1-2,TRBV6-5,ASSLDRLSGYT
TRBD2,TRBJ2-5,TRBV27,ASSSGLAGGETQY
TRBD1,TRBJ2-5,TRBV19,ASSPGDRRQETQY
NA,TRBJ1-6,TRBV9,ASSVAVGGENSPLH
NA,TRBJ1-1,TRBV27,ASSRPSTGNTEAF
NA,TRBJ2-7,TRBV6-6,ASSYDRGTYEQY
TRBD1,TRBJ1-2,TRBV6-5,ASSKQGVYGYT
NA,TRBJ2-3,TRBV6-2/TRBV6-3,ASSNLAFSDTQY
TRBD1,TRBJ1-2,TRBV5-4,ASSFWNRGQGGYT
NA,TRBJ2-5,TRBV18,ASSPPGGLKTQY
NA,TRBJ1-4,TRBV7-2,ASSFTSTNEKLF
NA,TRBJ1-5,TRBV7-9,ASSTGTPRQH
TRBD1,TRBJ1-4,TRBV30,AWSAPGTGQKRLF
TRBD2,TRBJ2-7,TRBV7-2,ASTPWEGMGYEQY
NA,TRBJ1-1,TRBV7-3,ASSLLGGEAF
NA,TRBJ1-6,TRBV30,AQWTGGSYNSPLH
NA,TRBJ1-2,TRBV7-2,ASSQGAGADYGYT
NA,TRBJ2-5,TRBV9,ASSVAGVEETQY
TRBD1,TRBJ1-2,TRBV11-1,ASSLSGGYGYT
NA,TRBJ2-3,TRBV3-1/TRBV3-2,ASSPQTGFAPDTQY
TRBD1,TRBJ2-2,TRBV6-6,AGRQGGSSGELF
NA,TRBJ2-6,TRBV4-3,ASSQDRSGTGANVLT
NA,TRBJ1-6,TRBV2,ASSEAAQGNSPLH
TRBD1,TRBJ1-2,TRBV24-1,ATSQKTGGGYT
TRBD2,TRBJ2-3,TRBV6-4,ASSPTSGAPDTQY
TRBD2,TRBJ2-3,TRBV19,ASSRGGAGDTQY
NA,TRBJ1-3,TRBV4-1,ASSQTDSGNTIY